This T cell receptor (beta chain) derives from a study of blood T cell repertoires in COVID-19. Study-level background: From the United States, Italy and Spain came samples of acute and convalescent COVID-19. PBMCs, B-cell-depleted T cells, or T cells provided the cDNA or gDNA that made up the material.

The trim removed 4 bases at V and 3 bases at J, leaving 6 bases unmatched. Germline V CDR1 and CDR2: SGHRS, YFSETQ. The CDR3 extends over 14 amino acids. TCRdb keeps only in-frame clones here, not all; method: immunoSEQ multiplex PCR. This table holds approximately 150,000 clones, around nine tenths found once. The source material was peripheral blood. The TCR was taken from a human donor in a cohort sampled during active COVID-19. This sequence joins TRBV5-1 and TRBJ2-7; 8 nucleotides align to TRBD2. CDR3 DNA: TGCGCCAGCAGCCCCGGGGGGGGGCACTACGAGCAGTACTTC. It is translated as CASSPGGGHYEQYF.